This TCR beta chain emerged from a study of beta chain features in type 1 diabetes. Study results and caveats: Shorter TCRB CDR3s, moderately but significantly so, were found in Type 1 diabetes patients in all four CD4+ subsets.

In this sample, this clone turned up a few times. Its antigen is as yet unknown. Of the isolated RNA, all was reverse transcribed, and so the sequenced material was expressed TCRB transcripts. Clones were sequenced by immunoSEQ multiplex PCR, and TCRdb holds only the in-frame ones, with some missing. The sample includes some 63,000 clones, about 48% of them seen just once. Trimming took off 4 bases at V and 8 bases at J, with 24 bases between the two ends. This CDR3 has 17 residues. In germline, CDR1 is MGHRA, CDR2 YSYEKL. The chain joins TRBV4-1 to TRBJ2-1; D might be TRBD2 (6 bases). The sequence derives from a man aged 30 to 45 with type 1 diabetes. Input material: central memory CD4+ T cells from blood. The CDR3 sequence is CASSPNFLGLRRDEQFF. The CDR3 nucleotides are TGCGCCAGCAGCCCGAATTTCCTAGGTCTCCGGAGGGATGAGCAGTTCTTC.